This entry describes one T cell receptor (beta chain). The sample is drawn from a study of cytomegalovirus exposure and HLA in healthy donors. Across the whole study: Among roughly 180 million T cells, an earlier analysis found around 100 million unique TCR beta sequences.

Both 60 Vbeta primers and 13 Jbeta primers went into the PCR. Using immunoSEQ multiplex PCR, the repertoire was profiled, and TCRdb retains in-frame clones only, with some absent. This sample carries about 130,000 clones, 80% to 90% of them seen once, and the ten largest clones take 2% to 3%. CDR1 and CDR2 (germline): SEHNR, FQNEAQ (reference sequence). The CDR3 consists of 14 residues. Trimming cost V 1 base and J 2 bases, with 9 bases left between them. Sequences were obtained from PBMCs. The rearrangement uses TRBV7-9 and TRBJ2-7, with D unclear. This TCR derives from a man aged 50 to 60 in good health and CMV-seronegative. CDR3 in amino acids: CASSLELIPYEQYF. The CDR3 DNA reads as TGTGCCAGCAGCTTAGAACTAATCCCCTACGAGCAGTACTTC.